This T cell receptor beta chain was profiled in a study of shared clonotypes between healthy human individuals (dated by TCRdb to the early 2020s). Regarding the research as a whole: Three men and two women, aged 18 to 49 years, made up the cohort. For each donor, CD4 naive and CD4 memory were each run on three plates, CD8 naive on two plates, and CD8 memory on one plate. To estimate repertoire size and how much clonotype sharing occurs between individuals, the study deeply sequenced the blood TCR repertoires of five healthy adults. To increase sequencing depth and limit assay-specific biases, different laboratories used diverse techniques to prepare libraries and sequence TCR repertoires. Between about 0.94 and 10 billion PBMCs per donor were obtained by leukapheresis.

Using the deep immunoSEQ assay, multiplex PCR amplified TCR CDR3 regions from genomic DNA. For each cell subset, the extracted genomic DNA was distributed evenly across all wells of several immunoSEQ 96-well plates, and each plate served as one replicate. For sorted subsets, each replicate PCR was loaded with about 0.2 ug genomic DNA, equivalent to 25,000 to 35,000 T cell genomes. The purified libraries were quantified using a Qubit 3.0 fluorometer, sized with a Bioanalyzer 2100, and then quantified again using the KAPA Library Quantification kit. Every immunoSEQ 96-well plate was sequenced on a separate single-read 150-cycle Illumina NextSeq 550 flow cell. The study's processing was this. Because only junctional sequences without quality scores were contained in the immunoSEQ output, filtering matching that applied to full-length reads could not be performed. Sequences were annotated with PyIR, a Python wrapper for IgBLAST v1.9, using IMGT germline references to assign V/J genes and CDR3. Reads were filtered out if the reads had weak V/J assignments (E-value above 1e-6), no CDR3, stop codons, out-of-frame junctions, or ambiguous translated residues. V3J clonotypes were defined as sequences sharing an identical inferred V gene, J gene, and CDR3 amino acid sequence. Percentage overlap between repertoires was calculated by dividing the number of shared unique clonotypes by the size of the smaller repertoire. RTK rarefaction, the Chao1 estimator, and Recon v2.1 estimates of unobserved clonotypes were used to assess repertoire richness. Generation probabilities for all TCRbeta clonotypes obtained by the gDNA method from four donors were computed using OLGA. TCRdb retrieved this table from immuneACCESS and kept in-frame rearrangements only. Not all clones are present; in checked studies, unresolved V genes account for under half, and no reason is known for the remainder. The DNA gave D and trimming, while V, J and clone size come from that table. The sample includes about 1.5 million clones, with about 96% observed a single time. 0.95% to 1.5% of the sample lies in the top ten.

The donors were healthy, HIV-negative adults with no recently reported acute infections or vaccinations. Every donor was a Caucasian adult living in Nashville, Tennessee, USA. CD4+ T cells were enriched by magnetic negative selection; naive cells were then positively selected on CD45RA, and the negative fraction formed the memory subset. Blood was obtained by leukapheresis, after which PBMCs were separated by Ficoll-Histopaque density gradient centrifugation and cryopreserved in liquid nitrogen vapor phase. Analytical flow cytometry was used to check the purity and quantity of every magnetically sorted T cell population. Genomic DNA was isolated from every sorted fraction and measured by UV absorbance on a Nanodrop 2000c. Points the paper makes about the study in general: Incomplete sequencing was indicated by rarefaction of sorted-subset datasets, despite the large sequencing depth. Compared with non-shared clonotypes, the clonotypes found in all four sorted-subset donors had higher generation probabilities. The small number of donors limited the genetic and exposure-history diversity represented. Pairwise subsampling indicated that sequencing depth was expected to affect the degree of clonotype sharing among donors. Sampling was restricted to blood, and TCR repertoires in tissues likely differ from the TCR repertoires found in blood. Estimated clonotype richness was generally larger for naive than for memory subsets. About 5% of naive CD4, around 3.5% of naive CD8, around 2.3% of memory CD4, and about 0.4% of memory CD8 clonotypes were shared across a few donors.

Trimming costs V 4 bases and J 6 bases, and their ends lie 15 bases apart. From the cysteine through the phenylalanine, the CDR3 covers 15 amino acids. The kept DNA is CDR3 alone, 45 bases in frame from the first base. CDR1 and CDR2, per the germline V gene, are SGHDN and FVKESK. Comment on this clone: No antigen is known for it. Base qualities are not provided; no much larger clone lies one nucleotide away.

This sequence uses TRBV14 and TRBJ2-2; TRBD1 is perhaps the D gene, given 5 matching bases. This TCR was sampled from a man aged 25 to 45 in good health. The sequenced material came from naive CD4+ T cells sorted from blood. This specimen's cell subset or site label, per the study, means: CD45RA+ positively selected. The base sequence is TGTGCCAGCAGCCGTCTCAGGGCATCTCCCGGGGAGCTGTTTTTT. This sequence encodes CASSRLRASPGELFF.